What follows is one T cell receptor (beta chain) and its context. The antigen is not known. This CDR3 is 15 amino acids long. Germline V gives CDR1 SGHRS, CDR2 YFSETQ. Trimming cost V 4 bases and J 0 bases, with 12 bases left between them. The data stem from a study of cytomegalovirus exposure and HLA in healthy donors. Findings of the study overall: Earlier analysis found most TCR beta V segments productive about 87% or about 30% of the time.

13 Jbeta primers and 60 Vbeta primers were used for the PCR. Sequenced by immunoSEQ multiplex PCR; TCRdb stores in-frame clones only, minus some. The table records fewer than 250,000 clones, almost 80% of them present only once. The TCR sequence derives from a woman aged 18-29 years in good health and CMV-seronegative. What was sequenced was PBMCs. The chain is built from TRBV5-1 and TRBJ2-3; D possibly corresponds to TRBD2 (5 bases). CDR3 amino acids: CASSAEPGSTDTQYF. The DNA for the CDR3 is TGCGCCAGCAGCGCTGAACCGGGAAGCACAGATACGCAGTATTTT. The complete variable domain, with remaining parts taken from reference TRBV5-1 and TRBJ2-3, reads KAGVTQTPRYLIKTRGQQVTLSCSPISGHRSVSWYQQTPGQGLQFLFEYFSETQRNKGNFPGRFSGRQFSNSRSEMNVSTLELGDSALYLCASSAEPGSTDTQYFGPGTRLTVL.